This TCR beta chain was obtained from a study of T cells expressing NK-cell markers. Germline V lookup: CDR1 SGHRS, CDR2 YFSETQ. CDR3 length equals 14 residues. TCRdb reprocessed the 5' RACE reads and keeps a single row for each CDR3 protein, giving no DNA. In all, the sample yields around 380,000 distinct CDR3 sequences. The chain joins TRBV5-1 to TRBJ2-3; there is no DNA to check the TCRdb D call of TRBD2. Input material: blood T cells: a sorted CD56 or NKG2C T cell subset, CD4+ or CD8+ T cells, or bulk PBMC T cells (not recorded which). The clonotype comes from a woman in her forties or fifties in good health. This chain's CDR3 is CASSFGGRKDTQYF.